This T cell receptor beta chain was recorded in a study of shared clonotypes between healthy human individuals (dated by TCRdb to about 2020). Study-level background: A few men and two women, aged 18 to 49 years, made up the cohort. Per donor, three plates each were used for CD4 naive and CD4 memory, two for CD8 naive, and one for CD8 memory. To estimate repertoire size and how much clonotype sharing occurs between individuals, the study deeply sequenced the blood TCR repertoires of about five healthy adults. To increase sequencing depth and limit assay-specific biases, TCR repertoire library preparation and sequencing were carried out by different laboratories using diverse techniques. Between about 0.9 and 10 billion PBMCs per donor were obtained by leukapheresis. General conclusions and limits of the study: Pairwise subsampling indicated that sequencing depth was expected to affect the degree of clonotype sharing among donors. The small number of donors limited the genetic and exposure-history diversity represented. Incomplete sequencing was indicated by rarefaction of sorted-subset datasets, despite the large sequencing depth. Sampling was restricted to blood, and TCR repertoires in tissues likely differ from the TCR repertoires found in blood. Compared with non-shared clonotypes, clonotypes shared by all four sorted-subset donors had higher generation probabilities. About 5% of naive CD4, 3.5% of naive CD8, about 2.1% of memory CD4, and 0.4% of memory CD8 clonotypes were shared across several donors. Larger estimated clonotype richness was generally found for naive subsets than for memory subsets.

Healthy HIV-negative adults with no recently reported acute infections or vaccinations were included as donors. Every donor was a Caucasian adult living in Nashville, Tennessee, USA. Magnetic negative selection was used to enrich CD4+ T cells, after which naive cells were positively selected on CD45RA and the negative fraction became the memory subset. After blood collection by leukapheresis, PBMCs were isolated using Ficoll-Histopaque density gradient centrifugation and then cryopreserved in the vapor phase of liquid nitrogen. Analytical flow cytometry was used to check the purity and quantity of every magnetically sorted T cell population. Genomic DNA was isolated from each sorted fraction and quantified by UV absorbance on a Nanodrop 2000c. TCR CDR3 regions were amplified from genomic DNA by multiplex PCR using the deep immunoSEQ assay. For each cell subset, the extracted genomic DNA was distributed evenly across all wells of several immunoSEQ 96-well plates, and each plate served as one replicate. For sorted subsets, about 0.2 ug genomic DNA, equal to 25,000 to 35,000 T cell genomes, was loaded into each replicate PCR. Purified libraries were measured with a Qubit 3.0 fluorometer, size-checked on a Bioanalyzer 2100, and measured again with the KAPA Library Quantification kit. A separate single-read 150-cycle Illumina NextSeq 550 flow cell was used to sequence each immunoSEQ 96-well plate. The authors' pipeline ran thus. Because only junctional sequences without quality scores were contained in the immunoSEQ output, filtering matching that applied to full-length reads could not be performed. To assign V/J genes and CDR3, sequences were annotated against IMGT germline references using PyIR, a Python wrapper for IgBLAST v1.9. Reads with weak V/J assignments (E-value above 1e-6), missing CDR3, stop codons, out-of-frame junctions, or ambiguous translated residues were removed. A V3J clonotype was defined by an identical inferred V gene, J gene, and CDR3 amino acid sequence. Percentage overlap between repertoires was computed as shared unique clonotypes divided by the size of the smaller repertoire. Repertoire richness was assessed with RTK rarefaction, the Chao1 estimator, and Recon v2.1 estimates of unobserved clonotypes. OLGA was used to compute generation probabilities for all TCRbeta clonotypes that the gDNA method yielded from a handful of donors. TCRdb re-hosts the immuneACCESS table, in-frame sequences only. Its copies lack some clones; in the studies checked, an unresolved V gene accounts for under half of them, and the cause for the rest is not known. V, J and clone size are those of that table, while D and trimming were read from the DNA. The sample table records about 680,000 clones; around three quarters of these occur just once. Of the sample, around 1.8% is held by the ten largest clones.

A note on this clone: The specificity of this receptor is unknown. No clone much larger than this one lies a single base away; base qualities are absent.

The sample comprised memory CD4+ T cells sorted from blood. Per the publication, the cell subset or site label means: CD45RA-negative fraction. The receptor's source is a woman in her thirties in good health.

Here the CDR3 is given as CSLSPPDTQYF. In nucleotide form, the sequence is TGCAGTCTTTCCCCCCCGGATACGCAGTATTTT. The rearrangement joined TRBV20-1 to TRBJ2-3; no D gene can be assigned with confidence. CDR1 and CDR2 (DFQATT, SNEGSKA) derive from the germline V gene (reference sequence). From the cysteine through the phenylalanine, the CDR3 covers 11 amino acids. Here the CDR3 DNA is all that survives: 33 bases in frame from base 1. V was cut back by 8 bases and J by 6 bases, leaving a gap of 12 bases between them.